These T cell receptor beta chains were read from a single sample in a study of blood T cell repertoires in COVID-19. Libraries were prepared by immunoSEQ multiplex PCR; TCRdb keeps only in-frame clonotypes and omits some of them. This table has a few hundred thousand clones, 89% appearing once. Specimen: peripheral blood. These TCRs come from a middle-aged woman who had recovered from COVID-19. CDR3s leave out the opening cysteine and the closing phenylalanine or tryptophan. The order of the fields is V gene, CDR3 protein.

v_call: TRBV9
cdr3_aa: ASSVWAGGEQY

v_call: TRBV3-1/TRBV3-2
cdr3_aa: ASSQGAGNQPQH

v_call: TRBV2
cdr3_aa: ASQAGTLEKLF

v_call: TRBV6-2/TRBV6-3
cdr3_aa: ASSYPGAEAF

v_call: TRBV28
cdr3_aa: ASSLMRGASNEQF

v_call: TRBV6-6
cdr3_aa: ASSTPQMNTEAF

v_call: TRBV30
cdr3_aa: AWIPSGQGTDTQY

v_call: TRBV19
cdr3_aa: ASSTMDRTNYGYT

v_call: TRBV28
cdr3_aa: ASSLRDTQY

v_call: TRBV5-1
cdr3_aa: ASSSVSAGANVLT

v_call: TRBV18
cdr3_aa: ASSPRQGDEQY

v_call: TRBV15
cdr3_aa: ATSRATSGSETQY

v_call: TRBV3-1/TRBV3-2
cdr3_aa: ASSQDAAGGLETQY

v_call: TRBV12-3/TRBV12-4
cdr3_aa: ASRGGSEDTQY

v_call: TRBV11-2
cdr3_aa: ASSLGLAGGYQETQY

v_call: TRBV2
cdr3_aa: ATPGLITDTQY

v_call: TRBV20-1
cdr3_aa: SASGPGSYGNTEAF

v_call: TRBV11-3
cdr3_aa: ASSLVLAGNNEQF

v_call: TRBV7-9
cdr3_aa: ASSPGLAINEQF

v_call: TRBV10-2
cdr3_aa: ASRGLGTDTQY

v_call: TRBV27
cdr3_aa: ASSSTSGRDTQY

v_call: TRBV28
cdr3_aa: ASSRGTLH

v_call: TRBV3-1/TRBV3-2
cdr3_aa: ASSQELRGGEF

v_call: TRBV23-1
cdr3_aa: ASSQAASGRSSDEQF

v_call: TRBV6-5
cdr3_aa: ASRGGVGNEQF

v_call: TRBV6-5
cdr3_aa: ASSHRMVNTEAF

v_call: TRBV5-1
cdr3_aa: ASSLAAGVPTEAF

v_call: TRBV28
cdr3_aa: ASSLVTGQKDAF

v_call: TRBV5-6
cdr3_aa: ASSSSLHGAYNEQF

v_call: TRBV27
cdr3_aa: ASSPGTGKVNYGYT

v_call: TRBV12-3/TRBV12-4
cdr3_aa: ATQGESQPQH

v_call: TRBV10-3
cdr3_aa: AISGKRTSGSINEQF

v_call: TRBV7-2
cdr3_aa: ASSSNVLRVATDTQY

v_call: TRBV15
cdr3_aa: ATSGTGDQPQH

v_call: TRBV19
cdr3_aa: ASMRRQGLDEKLF

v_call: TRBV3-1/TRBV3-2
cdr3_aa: ASGGTSGPQETQY

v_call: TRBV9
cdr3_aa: ASSVGRGSPLH

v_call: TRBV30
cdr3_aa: AWSIHGGNEQF

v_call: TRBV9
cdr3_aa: ASSVGQGNYGYT

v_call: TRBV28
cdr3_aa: ASSLAGTGVLVEQF

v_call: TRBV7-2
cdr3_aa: ASSVGLAGGMNTGELF